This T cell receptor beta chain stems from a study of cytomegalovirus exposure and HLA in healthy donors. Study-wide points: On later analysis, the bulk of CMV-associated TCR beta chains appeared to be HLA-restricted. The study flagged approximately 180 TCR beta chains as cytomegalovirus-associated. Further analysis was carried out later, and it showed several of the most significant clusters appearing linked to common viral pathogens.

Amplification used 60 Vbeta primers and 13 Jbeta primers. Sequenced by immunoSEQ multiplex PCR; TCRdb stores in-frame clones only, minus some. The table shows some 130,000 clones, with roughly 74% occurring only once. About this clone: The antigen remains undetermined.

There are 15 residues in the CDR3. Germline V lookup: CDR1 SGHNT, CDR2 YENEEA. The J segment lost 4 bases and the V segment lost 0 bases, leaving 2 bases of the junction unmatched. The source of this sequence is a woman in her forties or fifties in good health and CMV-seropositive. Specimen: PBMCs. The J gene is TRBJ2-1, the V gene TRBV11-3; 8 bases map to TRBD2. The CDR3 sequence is CASSLDSGAYNEQFF. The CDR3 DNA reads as TGTGCCAGCAGCTTAGATAGCGGGGCTTACAATGAGCAGTTCTTC. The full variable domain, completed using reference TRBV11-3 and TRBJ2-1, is EAGVVQSPRYKIIEKKQPVAFWCNPISGHNTLYWYLQNLGQGPELLIRYENEEAVDDSQLPKDRFSAERLKGVDSTLKIQPAELGDSAVYLCASSLDSGAYNEQFFGPGTRLTVL.